This entry concerns a single T cell receptor beta chain. Participants spanned ages about 18 to 95 years and resided in about two dozen US areas. Sequencing used immunoSEQ multiplex PCR; TCRdb keeps in-frame clones, though not all of them. The table lists about 210,000 clones, 87% of them singletons. V was pared by 0 bases and J by 0 bases, with 12 bases between. The CDR3 totals 16 residues. Germline V gives CDR1 SGHRS, CDR2 YFSETQ. This record comes from a study of blood T cell repertoires in COVID-19. Background on the study: Samples representing acute and convalescent COVID-19 were sourced from the United States, Italy and Spain.

The sample consisted of PBMCs or T cells enriched from blood (not recorded which). The TCR was taken from a man between 18 and 35 years old with acute COVID-19. The chain has TRBV5-1 and TRBJ1-2; weak D call: TRBD1 (6 bases). CDR3 sequence: CASSLEAGGANYGYTF. The CDR3 nucleotides read TGCGCCAGCAGCTTGGAAGCTGGGGGCGCTAACTATGGCTACACCTTC.